This TCR beta chain comes out of a study of beta chain features in type 1 diabetes. Study at large: Examination spanned about 99 million sorted cells from all samples.

Sequencing targeted expressed TCRB transcripts, as all isolated RNA had been reverse transcribed. About 3.57 million reads per sample were averaged for naive, central memory and regulatory samples. Sequenced by immunoSEQ multiplex PCR; TCRdb stores in-frame clones only, minus some. The table records under 200,000 clones, less than 9.5% of them present only once. There are 16 residues in the CDR3. Each of the CD4+ naive, central memory, regulatory and stem cell-like memory populations was sorted via CD45RO/CCR7/CD25/CD127/CD95/CD27. As for this clone: Antigen specificity is unknown.

Whole-study results and caveats: For type 1 diabetes patients, VDJ junctions showed fewer insertions and more deletions.

This sequence was found in a woman between 18 and 29 years old in good health. V gene TRBV21-1 combines with J gene TRBJ1-5. TRBV21-1 is a recognized pseudogene. Sequenced sample: central memory CD4+ T cells from blood. CDR3 amino acids: CASSLPSGSLDQPQHF. The CDR3, as DNA: TGTGCCAGCAGTCTTCCGTCGGGTTCATTGGATCAGCCCCAGCATTTT.